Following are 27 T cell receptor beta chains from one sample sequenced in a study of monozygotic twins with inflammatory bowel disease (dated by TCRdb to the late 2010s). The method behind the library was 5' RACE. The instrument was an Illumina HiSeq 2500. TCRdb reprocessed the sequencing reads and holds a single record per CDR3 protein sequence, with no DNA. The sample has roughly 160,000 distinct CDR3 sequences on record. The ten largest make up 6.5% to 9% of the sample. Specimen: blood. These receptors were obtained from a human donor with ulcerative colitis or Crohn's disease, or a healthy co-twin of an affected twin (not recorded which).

CDR3 residues: CASNPGGRAVGNEQFF. The chain combines TRBV28 with TRBJ2-1; TCRdb outputs TRBD2, but without DNA this stays unchecked. The germline V gene encodes CDR1 MDHEN and CDR2 SYDVKM. The CDR3 runs 16 residues.

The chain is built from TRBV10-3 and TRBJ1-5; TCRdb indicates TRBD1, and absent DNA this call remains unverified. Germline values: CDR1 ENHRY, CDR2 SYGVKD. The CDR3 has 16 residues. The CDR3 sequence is CAISAPADRGNQPQHF.

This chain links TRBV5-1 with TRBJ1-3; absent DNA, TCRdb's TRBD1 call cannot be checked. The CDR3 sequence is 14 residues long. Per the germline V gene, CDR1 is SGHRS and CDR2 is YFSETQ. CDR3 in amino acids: CASAPGGAGNTIYF.

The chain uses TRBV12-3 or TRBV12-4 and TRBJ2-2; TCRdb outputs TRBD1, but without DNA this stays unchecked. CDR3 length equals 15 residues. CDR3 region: CASTLWGADTGELFF.

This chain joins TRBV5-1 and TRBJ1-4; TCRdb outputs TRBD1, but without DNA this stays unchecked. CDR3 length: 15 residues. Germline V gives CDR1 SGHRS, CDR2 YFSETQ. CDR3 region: CASSLARGANEKLFF.

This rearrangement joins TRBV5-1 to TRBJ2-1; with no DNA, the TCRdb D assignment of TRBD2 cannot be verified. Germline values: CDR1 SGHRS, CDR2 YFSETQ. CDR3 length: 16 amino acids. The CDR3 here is CASSLIAGGKTSEQFF.

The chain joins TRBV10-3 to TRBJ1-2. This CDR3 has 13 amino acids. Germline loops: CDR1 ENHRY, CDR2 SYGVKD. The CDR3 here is CAISERDPYGYTF.

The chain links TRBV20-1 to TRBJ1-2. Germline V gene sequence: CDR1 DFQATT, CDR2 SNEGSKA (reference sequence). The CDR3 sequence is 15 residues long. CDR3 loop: CSARDLWGPVYGYTF.

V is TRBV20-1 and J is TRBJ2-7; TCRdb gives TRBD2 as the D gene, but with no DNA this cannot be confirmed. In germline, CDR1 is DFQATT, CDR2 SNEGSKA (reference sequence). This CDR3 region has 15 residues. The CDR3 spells CSATGLAGGEDEQYF.

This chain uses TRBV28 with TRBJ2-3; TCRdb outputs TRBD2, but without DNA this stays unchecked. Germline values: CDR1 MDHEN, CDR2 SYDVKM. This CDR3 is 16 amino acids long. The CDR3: CASRRIAEQRRDTQYF.

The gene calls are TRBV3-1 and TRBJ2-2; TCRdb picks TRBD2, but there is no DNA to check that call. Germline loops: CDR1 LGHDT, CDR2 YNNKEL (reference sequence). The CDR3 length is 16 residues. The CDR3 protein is CASSPGPGLASYKLFF. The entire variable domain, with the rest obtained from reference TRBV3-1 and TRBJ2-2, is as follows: DTAVSQTPKYLVTQMGNDKSIKCEQNLGHDTMYWYKQDSKKFLKIMFSYNNKELIINETVPNRFSPKSPDKAHLNLHINSLELGDSAVYFCASSPGPGLASYKLFFGEGSRLTVL.

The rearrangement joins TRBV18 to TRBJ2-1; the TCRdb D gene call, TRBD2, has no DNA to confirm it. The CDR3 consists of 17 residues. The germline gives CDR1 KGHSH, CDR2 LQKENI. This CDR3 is CASSPQTLTSVYNEQFF.

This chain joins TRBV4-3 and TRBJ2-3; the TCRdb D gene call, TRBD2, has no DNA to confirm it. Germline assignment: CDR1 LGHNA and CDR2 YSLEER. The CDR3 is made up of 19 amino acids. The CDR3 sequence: CASSPDSPRLGRSTDTQYF.

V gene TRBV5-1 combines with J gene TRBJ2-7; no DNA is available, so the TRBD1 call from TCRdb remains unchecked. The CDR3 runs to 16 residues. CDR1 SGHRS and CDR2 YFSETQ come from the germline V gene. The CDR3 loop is CASSYYPRQGSGEQYF.

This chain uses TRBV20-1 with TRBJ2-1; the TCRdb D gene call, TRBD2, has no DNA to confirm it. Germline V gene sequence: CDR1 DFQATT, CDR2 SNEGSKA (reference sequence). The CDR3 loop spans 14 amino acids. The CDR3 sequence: CSASGLADYNEQFF.

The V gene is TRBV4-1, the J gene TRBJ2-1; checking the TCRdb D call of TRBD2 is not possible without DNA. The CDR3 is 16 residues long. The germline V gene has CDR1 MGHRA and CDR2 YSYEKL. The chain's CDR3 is CASSYRASGSYNEQFF.

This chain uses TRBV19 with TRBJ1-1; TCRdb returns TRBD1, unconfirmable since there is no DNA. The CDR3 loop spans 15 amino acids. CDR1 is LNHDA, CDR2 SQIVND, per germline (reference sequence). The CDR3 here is CASSPQQAVSTEAFF.

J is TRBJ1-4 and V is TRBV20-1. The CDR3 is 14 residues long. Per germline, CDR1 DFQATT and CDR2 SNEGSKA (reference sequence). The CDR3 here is CSARVEGLNEKLFF.

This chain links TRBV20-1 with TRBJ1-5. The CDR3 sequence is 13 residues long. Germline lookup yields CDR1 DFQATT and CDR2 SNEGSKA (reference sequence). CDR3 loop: CSARDWRDQPQHF.

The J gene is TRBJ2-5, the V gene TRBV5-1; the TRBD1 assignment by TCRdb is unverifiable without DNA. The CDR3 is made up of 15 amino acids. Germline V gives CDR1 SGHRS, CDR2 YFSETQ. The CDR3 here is CASSPSGYREETQYF. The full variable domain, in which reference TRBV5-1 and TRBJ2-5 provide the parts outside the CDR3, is KAGVTQTPRYLIKTRGQQVTLSCSPISGHRSVSWYQQTPGQGLQFLFEYFSETQRNKGNFPGRFSGRQFSNSRSEMNVSTLELGDSALYLCASSPSGYREETQYFGPGTRLLVL.

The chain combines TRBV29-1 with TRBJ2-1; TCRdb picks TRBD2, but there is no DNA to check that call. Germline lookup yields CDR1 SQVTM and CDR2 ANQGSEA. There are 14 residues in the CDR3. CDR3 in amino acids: CSAPTSGSSNEQFF.

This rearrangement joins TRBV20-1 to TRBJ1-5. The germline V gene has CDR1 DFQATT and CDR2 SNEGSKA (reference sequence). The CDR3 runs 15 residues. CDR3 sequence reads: CSALRDPYSNQPQHF.

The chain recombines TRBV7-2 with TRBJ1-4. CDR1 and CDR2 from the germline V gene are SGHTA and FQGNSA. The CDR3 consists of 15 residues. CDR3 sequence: CASLLRELELEKLFF.

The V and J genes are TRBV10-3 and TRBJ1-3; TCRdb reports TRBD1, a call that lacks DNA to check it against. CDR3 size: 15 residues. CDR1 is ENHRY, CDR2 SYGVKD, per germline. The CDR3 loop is CAISPGGSSGNTIYF.

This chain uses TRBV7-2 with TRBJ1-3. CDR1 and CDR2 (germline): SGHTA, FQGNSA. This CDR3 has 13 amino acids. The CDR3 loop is CASSLEEGNTIYF.

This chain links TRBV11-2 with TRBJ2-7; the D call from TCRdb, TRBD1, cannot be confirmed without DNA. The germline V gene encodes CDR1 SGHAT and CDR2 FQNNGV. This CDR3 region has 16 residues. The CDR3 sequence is CASSLTFGTGAYEQYF. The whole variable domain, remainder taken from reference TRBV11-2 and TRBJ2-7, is EAGVAQSPRYKIIEKRQSVAFWCNPISGHATLYWYQQILGQGPKLLIQFQNNGVVDDSQLPKDRFSAERLKGVDSTLKIQPAKLEDSAVYLCASSLTFGTGAYEQYFGPGTRLTVT.

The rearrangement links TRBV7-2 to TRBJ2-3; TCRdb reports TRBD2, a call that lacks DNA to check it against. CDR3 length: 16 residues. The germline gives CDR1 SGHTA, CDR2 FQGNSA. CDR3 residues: CASSLPRGGRTDTQYF.